Listed below are T cell receptor beta chains from one sample, sequenced in a study of blood T cells in healthy people across ages. TCRdb reprocessed the 5' RACE reads via MiXCR and lists one record per CDR3 protein. The sample holds more than 1,400,000 distinct CDR3 sequences, approximately 40% seen once. The sequenced sample consisted of blood. All receptors derive from a woman under 30 in good health. CDR3s include the opening cysteine and the closing phenylalanine or tryptophan. D genes are given only for firm matches. Clone size is stated in some rows and not others, as once, few, many or a class when expanded.

j_call v_call d_call clone_size cdr3_nt cdr3_aa
TRBJ2-7 TRBV7-2 NA NA TGTGCCAGCAGCTTAGTACCGGACAACTCCTACGAGCAGTACTTC CASSLVPDNSYEQYF
TRBJ2-1 TRBV6-5 NA NA TGTGCCAGCAGTTCAACAGTTTACAATGAGCAGTTCTTC CASSSTVYNEQFF
TRBJ2-7 TRBV4-2 NA NA TGTGCCAGCAGCCAAGATTCAAATGGCGAAAGGGGGGAAGAGTACTTC CASSQDSNGERGEEYF
TRBJ2-5 TRBV7-3 NA NA TGTGCCAGCAGCTCCCTAGGGGGGGTGGGGGATGAGCAGTACTTC CASSSLGGVGDEQYF
TRBJ1-2 TRBV5-1 NA NA TGCGCCAGCAGCTGGGAGGACGGATTCGGCTACACCTTC CASSWEDGFGYTF
TRBJ2-7 TRBV2 TRBD2 NA TGTGCCACCACTAGCGGGGGGACAGACGAGCAGTACTTC CATTSGGTDEQYF
TRBJ2-3 TRBV20-1 TRBD2 NA TGCAGTGCTGGGAGCGGGGGCCTCAGTCGGGATACGCAGTATTTT CSAGSGGLSRDTQYF
TRBJ2-5 TRBV21-1 NA NA TGTGCCAGCAGCAAAGTTATGAAGACCCAGTACTTC CASSKVMKTQYF
TRBJ2-7 TRBV29-1 TRBD2 few TGCAGCGTCCTCGGCGGGAGCTCCTACGAGCAGTACTTC CSVLGGSSYEQYF
TRBJ2-3 TRBV14 TRBD2 NA TGTGCCAGCAGCCAAACCGTCGTCGGGGGGGGAGATACGCAGTATTTT CASSQTVVGGGDTQYF
TRBJ2-7 TRBV29-1 NA few TGCAGCGTTGAATTGACAGCTTCGGGCGAGCAGTACTTC CSVELTASGEQYF
TRBJ2-7 TRBV5-5 NA NA TGTGCCAGCAGCTTGTCGCGGGTTGTCTACGAGCAGTACTTC CASSLSRVVYEQYF
TRBJ1-4 TRBV28 NA few TGTGCCAGCAGTTTATATCCTCCCGGGGGGCAGGAAAAACTGTTTTTT CASSLYPPGGQEKLFF
TRBJ2-1 TRBV5-1 TRBD2 NA TGCGCCAGCAGCTTGCCCCGGCAGGCGGGGGGGCCTCTGAATGAGCAGTTCTTC CASSLPRQAGGPLNEQFF
TRBJ2-5 TRBV27 TRBD1 NA TGTGCCAGCACCCCTCTTATGGCGACAGGGATGTACCAAGAGACCCAGTACTTC CASTPLMATGMYQETQYF
TRBJ1-5 TRBV12-3/TRBV12-4 NA NA TGTGCCAGCAGCGTAGAGTATCAGCCCCAGCATTTT CASSVEYQPQHF
TRBJ2-5 TRBV28 TRBD1 few TGTGCCAGCAGTCCCCTAGGGACAGACAAAGAGACCCAGTACTTC CASSPLGTDKETQYF
TRBJ1-1 TRBV20-1 TRBD1 NA TGCAGTGCTTTTAAGGGGACAGGGGGCACTGAAGCTTTCTTT CSAFKGTGGTEAFF
TRBJ2-4 TRBV6-6 NA few TGTGCCAGCAGTCCTACCGAGCTAGCCAAAAACATGCAGTACTTC CASSPTELAKNMQYF
TRBJ2-5 TRBV6-4 NA few TGTGCCAGCAGTCTCCAGGCGGGAAGGGCAGAGACCCAGTACTTC CASSLQAGRAETQYF